This TCR beta chain derives from a study of technical replicates of blood from a few donors. Some clones are missing from TCRdb's copy, which holds only in-frame ones; the method was immunoSEQ multiplex PCR. Of 75,000 to 95,000 clones listed, over 80% were seen once; the top ten hold roughly 0.3%. The ends were cut back, 4 bases at V and 1 base at J, with 9 bases in the middle. Per the germline V gene, CDR1 is MGHRA and CDR2 is YSYEKL. The CDR3 is made up of 14 amino acids. This rearrangement joins TRBV4-1 to TRBJ2-3; a possible D gene is TRBD2 (6 bases). This clonotype originated in a human donor in good health. Sequenced input: T cells isolated from PBMCs. The CDR3 region has the DNA TGCGCCAGCAGCCCGGGGGAGGGCACAGATACGCAGTATTTT. It encodes CASSPGEGTDTQYF.